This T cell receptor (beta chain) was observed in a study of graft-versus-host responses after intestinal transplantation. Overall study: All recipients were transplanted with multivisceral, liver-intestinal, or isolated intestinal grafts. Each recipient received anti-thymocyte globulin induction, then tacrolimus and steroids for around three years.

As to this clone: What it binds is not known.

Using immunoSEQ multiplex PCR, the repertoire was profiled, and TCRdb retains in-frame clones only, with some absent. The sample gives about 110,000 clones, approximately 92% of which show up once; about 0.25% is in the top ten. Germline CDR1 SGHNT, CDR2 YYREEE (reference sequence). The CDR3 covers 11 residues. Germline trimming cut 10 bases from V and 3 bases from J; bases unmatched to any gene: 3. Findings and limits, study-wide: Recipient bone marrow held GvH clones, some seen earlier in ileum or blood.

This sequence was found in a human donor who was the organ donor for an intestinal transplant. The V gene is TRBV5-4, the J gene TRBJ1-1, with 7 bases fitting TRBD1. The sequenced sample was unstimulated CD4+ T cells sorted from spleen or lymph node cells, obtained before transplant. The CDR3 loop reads CAARGDTEAFF. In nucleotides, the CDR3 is TGTGCCGCCAGGGGGGACACTGAAGCTTTCTTT.